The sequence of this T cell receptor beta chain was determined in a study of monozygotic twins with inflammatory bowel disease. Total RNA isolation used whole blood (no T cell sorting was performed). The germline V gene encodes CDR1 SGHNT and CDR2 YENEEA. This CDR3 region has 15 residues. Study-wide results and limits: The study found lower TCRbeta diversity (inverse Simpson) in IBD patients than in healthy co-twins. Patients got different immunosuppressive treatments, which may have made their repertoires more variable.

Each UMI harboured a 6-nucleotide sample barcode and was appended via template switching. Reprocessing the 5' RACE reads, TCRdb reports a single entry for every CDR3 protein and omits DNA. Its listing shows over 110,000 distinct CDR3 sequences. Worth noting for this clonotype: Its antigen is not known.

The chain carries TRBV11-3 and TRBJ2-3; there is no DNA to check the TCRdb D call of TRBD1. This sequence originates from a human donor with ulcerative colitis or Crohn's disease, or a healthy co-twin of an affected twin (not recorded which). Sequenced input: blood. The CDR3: CASSFPGLETDTQYF. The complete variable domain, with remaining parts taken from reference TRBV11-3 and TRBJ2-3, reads EAGVVQSPRYKIIEKKQPVAFWCNPISGHNTLYWYLQNLGQGPELLIRYENEEAVDDSQLPKDRFSAERLKGVDSTLKIQPAELGDSAVYLCASSFPGLETDTQYFGPGTRLTVL.